This T cell receptor beta chain is from a study of cytomegalovirus exposure and HLA in healthy donors (dated by TCRdb to between 2016 and 2019). For the wider study: In an earlier analysis of around 540 of the donors, 276 Gb of sequence data and 117 million unique TCR beta sequences from 150 million to 200 million T cells were reported. HLA typing covered class I and class II loci at four-digit resolution. On average, roughly 250,000 unique TCR beta nucleotide sequences were sequenced per donor among some 430 genotyped donors of the cohort, with roughly a sixth of those sequences being non-productive. To study patterns of TCR occurrence, a later analysis re-analyzed previously published TCR beta repertoires from 700 or so donors and added high-resolution HLA genotyping. In addition to the first cohort of 666 subjects, a separate validation cohort of 130 or so different subjects was used. The number of typed donors differed by locus: about 620-640 for A, B, C, DRB1 and DQB1; 500 to 550 for DQA1; around 580 for DPA1; and around 490 for DPB1. An early release that covered more than 550 HLA-typed donors contained about 300 gigabases of sequencing data and roughly 84 million unique TCR sequences. Every discovery cohort repertoire had been produced on one sequencing platform. A later genetic analysis used genome-wide SNP genotypes for about 55% of the 666 donors, treating that subset as a discovery cohort. In the later analysis, no new phenotypic data were used to find candidate immune exposures; instead, reliance was placed on TCR beta sequences and their occurrence across donors. The study profiled the T cell repertoires of about 640 subjects by immunosequencing and related them to cytomegalovirus serostatus. Of the roughly 400 genotyped donors, 81% were placed in the genetic ancestry cluster associated with self-reported Caucasian donors. Donor age, sex, ethnicity and CMV serostatus were compiled alongside the repertoire data. The aim of the study was to test whether cataloging public T cell receptors could identify signatures of past pathogen exposure. High-throughput TCR immunosequencing, statistical association of individual TCRs with disease status, and machine learning were combined to predict cytomegalovirus infection status. Four to six DR-DQ haplotypes were handled as single units for association and clustering, since linkage in the cohort was strong. To decide whether each TCR beta V gene segment behaved as functional or pseudogenic, an earlier analysis of some 600 of the donors relied on high-throughput TCR beta sequencing. Findings and caveats that apply to the study as a whole: Several of the top co-occurrence clusters appeared to be linked to parvovirus B19, influenza, CMV and Epstein-Barr virus, according to a later analysis. The authors suggested that the approach could potentially be extended to other disease states and immunological phenotypes. Specific HLA alleles were associated with over 15,000 TCR beta sequences at a false discovery rate of 0.05 in a later analysis. In a later analysis, most CMV-associated TCR beta chains were found to appear HLA-restricted, with HLA associations seemingly driven largely by CMV exposure. When HLA alleles, especially DR and DQ, strongly co-occurred, TCR associations were difficult to assign to individual alleles. While some public TCRs were present in many individuals, most TCR sequences turned up only very rarely across donors. The study gave a list of roughly 150 TCR beta chains associated with cytomegalovirus. Roughly uniform sequencing depth across donors was assumed in presence/absence analyses, although this assumption may not hold. In an earlier analysis of more than 450 of the donors, most TCR beta V segments were observed in productive rearrangements about 87% or about 30% of the time, broadly matching IMGT annotations. The classifier was reported to diagnose cytomegalovirus status with high specificity and sensitivity in both the original cohort and the validation cohort. Some IMGT-functional V segments, including TRBV6-2 and TRBV6-3, could not be told apart with the 87-base-pair reads, so those segments were excluded. For the cohort, immune exposure information was limited to CMV serostatus. According to a later genetic analysis, donors in an Asian-associated ancestry cluster had fewer N-insertions in productive TCRs than the roughly 670-donor mean. The earlier analysis of 587 of the donors excluded roughly 17 rarely observed V segments, including chromosome 9 orphons, because counts were too low. A few of the identified cytomegalovirus-associated TCR beta chains were confirmed in vitro to be specific for cytomegalovirus antigens. The cohort was sequenced for TCR beta chains only, and without alpha or paired-chain data the features that could be detected were limited. Compared with equally common non-associated chains, HLA-associated TCR beta chains in a later analysis were more clonally expanded and had lower generation probabilities. V-gene and J-gene trimming of TCR beta chains was associated with a missense DCLRE1C variant in a later genetic analysis, and the association was replicated in an independent cohort. In a later analysis, the rate of TCR association differed among HLA loci, with DRB1 alleles having the most associated TCRs and HLA-C alleles having the fewest. The sequencing pipeline was judged likely to have produced a cluster of highly shared sequence variants as a technical artifact. HLA typing was unavailable for some donors at each locus, so association tests used only the typed subset. A further reported finding was that TCR beta sequences accurately predicted the HLA-A and HLA-B alleles for most subjects in the first cohort. Linkage disequilibrium might explain the correlated functional status among segregating V segments, but an unknown experimental factor could not be ruled out.

In regard to this clone: Its antigen has not been determined. Nothing much larger sits one base from this clone, and base qualities are not available.

As encoded in the germline V gene, CDR1 is SGHRS while CDR2 is YFSETQ. The germline ends are 12 bases apart after V is trimmed by 4 bases and J by 2 bases. The CDR3 measures 14 amino acids from cysteine to phenylalanine. Only CDR3 DNA remains: 42 bases, in frame from the first base. The cohort was made up of approximately 700 healthy bone marrow donors. All cohort members were sampled while nominally healthy, although unrecorded immune exposures were likely present. The donor tested CMV seropositive, placing the donor among the roughly 300 seropositive members of the cohort. Each donor provided a peripheral blood sample, and peripheral blood mononuclear cells were used for TCR beta sequencing. Genomic DNA was extracted from the blood cell samples with the Qiagen DNeasy Blood Extraction Kit. The library relied on the immunoSEQ multiplex PCR assay. For the multiplex PCR, a mixture combining 60 forward primers for TCR Vbeta segments and 13 reverse primers for TCR Jbeta segments was used. The CDR3 region of rearranged TCR beta genes was amplified from genomic DNA by a multiplex PCR assay. On the Illumina HiSeq System, the amplified TCR beta libraries were sequenced as 87-base-pair reads. In the source study's methods: In a later analysis, some 80 million unique TCR beta chains were counted across the roughly 670 repertoires, and approximately 11 million of these chains were shared by at least two donors. Raw reads were error-corrected and collapsed into unique sequences by a nearest-neighbor algorithm in which closely related sequences were merged to remove PCR and sequencing errors. Alignment of CDR3 sequences to IMGT reference sequences was used to assign V, D and J gene segments. For a sequence to be retained, a match of at least six nucleotides was required to both a V gene segment and a J gene segment. A rearrangement was called productive if the CDR3 had no stop codons and remained in frame with V and J, and every other rearrangement was called non-productive. CDR3 was defined according to IMGT convention as the region running from the second conserved V-encoded cysteine to the conserved J-encoded phenylalanine. Sequences without an unambiguous match to a single V gene segment were excluded from the earlier analysis of several hundred of the donors. An earlier analysis of several hundred of the donors called V segments functional above 56.7% productive rearrangements and segregating when the between-donor standard deviation exceeded 5%. A statistical classification framework was built to diagnose cytomegalovirus status from the catalog of TCR beta chain sequences. In a later analysis, V and J genes were assigned by comparing TCR nucleotide sequences against IMGT/GENE-DB human TR gene sequences. A later analysis assigned CDR3 sequences and most-parsimonious VDJ recombination scenarios with the TCRdist pipeline. In a later analysis, each TCR beta chain was defined by its CDR3 amino acid sequence together with its V-gene family, and reads lacking a unique V-gene family were excluded. In a later analysis, fewer than 600 highly shared, low-generation-probability nucleotide sequences were removed to address suspected cross-contamination and a sequencing artifact. In a later analysis, a clonal expansion index was calculated for each public chain from normalized within-repertoire ranks of inferred template counts. A later analysis computed generation probabilities with a VDJ recombination model fitted to out-of-frame rearrangements, and checked the results against IGoR. A later analysis scored TCR-TCR, TCR-HLA and TCR-CMV co-occurrence with hypergeometric tests, applying a repertoire-size bias correction to TCR pairs. In a later analysis, false discovery rates were estimated by permuting HLA or CMV assignments 20 times. In a later analysis, co-occurring TCRs were grouped with DBSCAN, and TCRdist sequence similarity was added when clustering was performed within HLA-allele-positive subsets. Co-occurrence clustering excluded repertoires with fewer than 30,000 or more than 120,000 public chains, plus five with anomalous nucleotide sharing. Imported from immuneACCESS, the table was reduced by TCRdb to in-frame sequences with V and J called. These copies leave out some clones; in studies compared against another copy, an unresolved V gene accounts for under half, and the cause of the remainder is not known. V, J and clone size reflect that table, while D and trimming were determined from the DNA. This sample gives roughly 180,000 clones in total; 84% of them show up just once. Around 4.8% of the sample goes to the ten largest clones.

This clonotype originated in a girl between 5 and 17 years old in good health and CMV-seropositive. The chain is assembled from TRBV5-1 and TRBJ2-5; there is no confident call for the D gene. The sample consisted of PBMCs. The CDR3 protein sequence reads: CASSPEHTQETQYF. In nucleotide form, the sequence is TGCGCCAGCAGCCCGGAGCATACTCAAGAGACCCAGTACTTC. Reference TRBV5-1 and TRBJ2-5 genes cover what lies past the CDR3, so the full variable domain is KAGVTQTPRYLIKTRGQQVTLSCSPISGHRSVSWYQQTPGQGLQFLFEYFSETQRNKGNFPGRFSGRQFSNSRSEMNVSTLELGDSALYLCASSPEHTQETQYFGPGTRLLVL.